The next 6 T cell receptor beta chains were all read from a single sample in a study of monozygotic twins with inflammatory bowel disease. TCRdb re-called the 5' RACE reads; one entry per CDR3 protein, DNA not given. Its listing shows 400,000 to 500,000 distinct CDR3 sequences. Sequencing used blood. Receptor source: a human donor with ulcerative colitis or Crohn's disease, or a healthy co-twin of an affected twin (not recorded which).

This sequence joins TRBV29-1 and TRBJ1-1; TCRdb selects TRBD1, and the lack of DNA leaves this call unchecked. The length of the CDR3 is 11 residues. The germline gives CDR1 SQVTM, CDR2 ANQGSEA. The CDR3 is CSAESGQRAFF. The full variable domain, in which reference TRBV29-1 and TRBJ1-1 provide the parts outside the CDR3, is SAVISQKPSRDICQRGTSLTIQCQVDSQVTMMFWYRQQPGQSLTLIATANQGSEATYESGFVIDKFPISRPNLTFSTLTVSNMSPEDSSIYLCSAESGQRAFFGQGTRLTVV.

The chain couples TRBV7-9 to TRBJ2-3; TCRdb's assignment of TRBD1 cannot be checked, as there is no DNA. There are 15 residues in the CDR3. Germline lookup yields CDR1 SEHNR and CDR2 FQNEAQ (reference sequence). CDR3 in amino acids: CASSRGTGDSDTQYF.

The rearrangement uses TRBV6-2 or TRBV6-3 and TRBJ1-6. Germline assignment: CDR1 MNHEY and CDR2 SVGEGT. The CDR3 spans 14 residues. The CDR3 protein is CASTLLEGTSPLHF.

J is TRBJ2-6 and V is TRBV19; the TRBD1 assignment by TCRdb is unverifiable without DNA. The CDR3 has 16 amino acids. In germline, CDR1 is LNHDA, CDR2 SQIVND (reference sequence). CDR3 amino acids: CASTQGPWSGANVLTF.

The gene calls are TRBV5-1 and TRBJ1-1. This CDR3 comprises 13 residues. Germline loops: CDR1 SGHRS, CDR2 YFSETQ. The CDR3 protein is CASSLITAAEAFF.

The gene calls are TRBV4-3 and TRBJ2-3; TCRdb selects TRBD1, and the lack of DNA leaves this call unchecked. Germline V gene lookup returns CDR1 LGHNA and CDR2 YSLEER. The CDR3 is 17 residues long. The CDR3 loop reads CASSQEGTGRSTDTQYF.